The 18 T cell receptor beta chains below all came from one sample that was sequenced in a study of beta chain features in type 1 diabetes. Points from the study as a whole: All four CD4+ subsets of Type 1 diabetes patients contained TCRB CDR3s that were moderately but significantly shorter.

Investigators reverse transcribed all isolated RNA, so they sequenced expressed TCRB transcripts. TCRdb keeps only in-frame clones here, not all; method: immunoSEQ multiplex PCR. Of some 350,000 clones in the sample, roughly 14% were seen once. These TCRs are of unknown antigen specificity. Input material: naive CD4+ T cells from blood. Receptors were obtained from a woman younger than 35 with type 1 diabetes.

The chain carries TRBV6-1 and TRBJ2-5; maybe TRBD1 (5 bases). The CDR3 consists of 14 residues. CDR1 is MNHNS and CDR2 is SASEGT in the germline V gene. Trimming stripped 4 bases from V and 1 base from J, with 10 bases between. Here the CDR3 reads CASSVRGSQETQYF. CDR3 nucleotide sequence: TGTGCCAGCAGTGTTAGGGGAAGCCAAGAGACCCAGTACTTC.

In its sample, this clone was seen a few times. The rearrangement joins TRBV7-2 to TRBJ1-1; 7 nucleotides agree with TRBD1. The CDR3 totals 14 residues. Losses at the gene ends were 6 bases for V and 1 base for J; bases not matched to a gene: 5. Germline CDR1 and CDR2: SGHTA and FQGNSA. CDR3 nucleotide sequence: TGTGCCAGCAGTCCGGACAGGACGAACACTGAAGCTTTCTTT. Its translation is CASSPDRTNTEAFF.

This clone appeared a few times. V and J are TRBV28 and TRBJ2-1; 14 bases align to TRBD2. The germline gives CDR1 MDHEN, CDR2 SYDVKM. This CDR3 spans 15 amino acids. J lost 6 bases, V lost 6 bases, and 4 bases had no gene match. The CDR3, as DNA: TGTGCCAGCAGCGCCGGGACTAGCGGGAGCAATGAGCAGTTCTTC. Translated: CASSAGTSGSNEQFF.

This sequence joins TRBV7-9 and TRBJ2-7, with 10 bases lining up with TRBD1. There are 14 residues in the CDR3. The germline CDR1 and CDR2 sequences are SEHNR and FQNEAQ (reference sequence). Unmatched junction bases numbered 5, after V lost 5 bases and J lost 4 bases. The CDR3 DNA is TGTGCCAGCAGCGAGGGACAGGGGCCTTACGAGCAGTACTTC. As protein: CASSEGQGPYEQYF.

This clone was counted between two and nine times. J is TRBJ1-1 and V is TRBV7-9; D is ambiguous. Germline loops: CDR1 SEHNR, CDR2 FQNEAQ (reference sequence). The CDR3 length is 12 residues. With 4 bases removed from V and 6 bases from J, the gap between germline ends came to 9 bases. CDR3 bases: TGTGCCAGCAGCTCCCCTCCGGCTGAAGCTTTCTTT. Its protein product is CASSSPPAEAFF.

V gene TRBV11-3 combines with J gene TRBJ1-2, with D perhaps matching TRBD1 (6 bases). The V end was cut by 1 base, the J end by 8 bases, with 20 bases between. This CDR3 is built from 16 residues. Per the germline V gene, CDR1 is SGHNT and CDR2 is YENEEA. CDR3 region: CASSLGEGQGPSGYTF. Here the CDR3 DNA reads TGTGCCAGCAGCTTAGGGGAGGGGCAGGGGCCCTCCGGCTACACCTTC.

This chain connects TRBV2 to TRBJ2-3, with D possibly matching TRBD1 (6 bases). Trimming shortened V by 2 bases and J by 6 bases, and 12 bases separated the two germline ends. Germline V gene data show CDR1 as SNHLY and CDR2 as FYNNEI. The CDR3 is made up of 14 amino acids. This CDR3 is CASSERDTYDTQYF. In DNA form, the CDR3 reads TGTGCCAGCAGTGAAAGGGACACCTACGATACGCAGTATTTT.

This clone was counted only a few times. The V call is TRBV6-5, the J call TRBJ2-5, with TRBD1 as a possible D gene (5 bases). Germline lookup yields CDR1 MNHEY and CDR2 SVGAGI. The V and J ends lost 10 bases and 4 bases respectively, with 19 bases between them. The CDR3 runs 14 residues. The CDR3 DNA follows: TGTGCCACCCAGGATACCATCCAGGGAGAGACCCAGTACTTC. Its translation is CATQDTIQGETQYF.

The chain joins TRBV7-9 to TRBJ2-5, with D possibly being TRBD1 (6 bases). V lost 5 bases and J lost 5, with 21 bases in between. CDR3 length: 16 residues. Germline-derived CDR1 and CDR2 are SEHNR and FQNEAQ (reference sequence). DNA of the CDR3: TGTGCCAGCAGCCCCCAGGGGCTACGCGTTGGGGAGACCCAGTACTTC. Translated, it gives CASSPQGLRVGETQYF.

The CDR3 DNA is TGTGCCAGCTCACCCGCGCCCGGCGGATTAGCCAAAAACATTCAGTACTTC. Translated: CASSPAPGGLAKNIQYF. The chain carries TRBV18 and TRBJ2-4; D not resolved. Trimming removed 3 bases at V and 0 bases at J, with 15 bases between. This CDR3 comprises 17 residues. Germline V CDR1 and CDR2: KGHSH, LQKENI.

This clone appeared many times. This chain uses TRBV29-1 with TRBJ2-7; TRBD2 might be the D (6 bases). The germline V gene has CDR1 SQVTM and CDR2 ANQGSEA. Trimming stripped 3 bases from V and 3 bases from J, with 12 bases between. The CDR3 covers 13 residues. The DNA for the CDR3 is TGCAGCGTTGATTCCGGGAGTGGCTACGAGCAGTACTTC. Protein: CSVDSGSGYEQYF.

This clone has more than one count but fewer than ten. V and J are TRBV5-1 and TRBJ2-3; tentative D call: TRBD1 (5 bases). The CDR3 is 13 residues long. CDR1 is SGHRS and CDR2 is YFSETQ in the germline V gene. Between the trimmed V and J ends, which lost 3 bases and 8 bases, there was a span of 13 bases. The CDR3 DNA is TGCGCCAGCAGCTCCTTACAGGATGGTACGCAGTATTTT. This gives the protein CASSSLQDGTQYF.

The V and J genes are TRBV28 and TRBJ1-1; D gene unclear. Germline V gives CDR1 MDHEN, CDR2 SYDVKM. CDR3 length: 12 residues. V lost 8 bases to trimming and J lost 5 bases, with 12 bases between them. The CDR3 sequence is CASGSLWTEAFF. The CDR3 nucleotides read TGTGCCAGCGGTAGTTTGTGGACTGAAGCTTTCTTT.

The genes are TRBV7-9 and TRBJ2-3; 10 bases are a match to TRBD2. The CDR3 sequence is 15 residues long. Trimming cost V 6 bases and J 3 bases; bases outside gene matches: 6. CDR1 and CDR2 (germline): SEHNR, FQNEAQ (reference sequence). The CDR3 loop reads CASSSSGRVTDTQYF. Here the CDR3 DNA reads TGTGCCAGCAGTTCAAGCGGGAGGGTGACAGATACGCAGTATTTT. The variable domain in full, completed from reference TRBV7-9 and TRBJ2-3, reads DTGVSQNPRHKITKRGQNVTFRCDPISEHNRLYWYRQTLGQGPEFLTYFQNEAQLEKSRLLSDRFSAERPKGSFSTLEIQRTEQGDSAMYLCASSSSGRVTDTQYFGPGTRLTVL.

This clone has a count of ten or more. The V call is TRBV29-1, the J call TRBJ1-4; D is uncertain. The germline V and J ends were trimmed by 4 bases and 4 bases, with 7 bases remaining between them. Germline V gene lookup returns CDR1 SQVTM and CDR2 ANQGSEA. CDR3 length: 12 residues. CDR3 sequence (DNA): TGCAGCGTTGGAACTGATAATGAAAAACTGTTTTTT. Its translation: CSVGTDNEKLFF.

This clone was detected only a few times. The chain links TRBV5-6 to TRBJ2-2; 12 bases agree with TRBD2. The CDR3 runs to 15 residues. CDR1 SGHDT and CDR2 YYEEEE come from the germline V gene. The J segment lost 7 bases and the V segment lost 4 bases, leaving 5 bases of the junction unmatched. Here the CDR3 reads CASSRLAGEDGELFF. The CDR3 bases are TGTGCCAGCAGCCGACTAGCGGGAGAGGACGGGGAGCTGTTTTTT. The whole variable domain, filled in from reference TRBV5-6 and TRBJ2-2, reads DAGVTQSPTHLIKTRGQQVTLRCSPKSGHDTVSWYQQALGQGPQFIFQYYEEEERQRGNFPDRFSGHQFPNYSSELNVNALLLGDSALYLCASSRLAGEDGELFFGEGSRLTVL.

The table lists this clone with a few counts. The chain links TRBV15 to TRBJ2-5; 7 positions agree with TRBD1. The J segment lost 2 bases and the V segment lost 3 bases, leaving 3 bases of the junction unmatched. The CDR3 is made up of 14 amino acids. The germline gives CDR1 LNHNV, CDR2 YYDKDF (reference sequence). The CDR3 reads CATSRGQLQETQYF. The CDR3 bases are TGTGCCACCAGCAGGGGACAGCTTCAAGAGACCCAGTACTTC.

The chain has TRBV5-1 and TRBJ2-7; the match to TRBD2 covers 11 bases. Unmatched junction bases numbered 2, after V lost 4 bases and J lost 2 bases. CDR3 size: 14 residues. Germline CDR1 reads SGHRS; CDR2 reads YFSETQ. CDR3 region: CASSIAGGPYEQYV. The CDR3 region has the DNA TGCGCCAGCAGCATAGCGGGAGGGCCCTACGAGCAGTACGTC.